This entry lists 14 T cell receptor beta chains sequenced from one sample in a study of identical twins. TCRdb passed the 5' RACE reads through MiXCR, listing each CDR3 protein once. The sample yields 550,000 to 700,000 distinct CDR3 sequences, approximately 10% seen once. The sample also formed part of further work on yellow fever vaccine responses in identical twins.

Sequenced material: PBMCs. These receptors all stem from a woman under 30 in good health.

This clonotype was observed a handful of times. Here the CDR3 DNA reads TGTGCCACCAGTGGCCGGGGGGGTTCAATCGGCAATGAGCAGTTCTTC. It yields the protein CATSGRGGSIGNEQFF. The chain links TRBV24-1 to TRBJ2-1; TRBD2 matches at 8 bases. With V trimmed by 5 bases and J by 6 bases, 11 bases remained unmatched. CDR1 is KGHDR and CDR2 is SFDVKD in the germline V gene. The CDR3 totals 16 residues.

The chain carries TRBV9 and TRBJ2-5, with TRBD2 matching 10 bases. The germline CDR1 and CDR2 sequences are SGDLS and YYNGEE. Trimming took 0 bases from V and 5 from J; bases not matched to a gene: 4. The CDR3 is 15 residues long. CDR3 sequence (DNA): TGTGCCAGCAGCGTAGGTAGCGGGGGGAGCGAGACCCAGTACTTC. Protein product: CASSVGSGGSETQYF.

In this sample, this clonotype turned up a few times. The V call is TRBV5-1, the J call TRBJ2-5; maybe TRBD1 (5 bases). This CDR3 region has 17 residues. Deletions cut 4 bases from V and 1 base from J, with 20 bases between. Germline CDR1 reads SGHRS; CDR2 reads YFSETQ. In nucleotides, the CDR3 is TGCGCCAGCAGCCTTGAAAAGAAGACAGACTCCCAAGAGACCCAGTACTTC. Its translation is CASSLEKKTDSQETQYF.

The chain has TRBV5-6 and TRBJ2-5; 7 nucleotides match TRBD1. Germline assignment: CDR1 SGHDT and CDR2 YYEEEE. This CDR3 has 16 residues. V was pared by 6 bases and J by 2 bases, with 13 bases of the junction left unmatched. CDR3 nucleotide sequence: TGTGCCAGCACCCAAGGCCCCGGACAGGTTCAAGAGACCCAGTACTTC. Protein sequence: CASTQGPGQVQETQYF.

This chain's CDR3 is CASSLVPAGGPGETQYF. The CDR3 bases are TGTGCCAGCAGCTTAGTCCCGGCGGGGGGCCCTGGAGAGACCCAGTACTTC. The gene calls are TRBV7-8 and TRBJ2-5; 8 nucleotides agree with TRBD2. CDR1 is SGHVS, CDR2 FQNEAQ, per germline. The CDR3 has 17 amino acids. V lost 1 base, J lost 4 bases, and 11 bases stayed unmatched.

DNA of the CDR3: TGTGCCAGCAGCCCGAGCGGGGGGGGAATACGCACAGATACGCAGTATTTT. It specifies CASSPSGGGIRTDTQYF. The rearrangement links TRBV7-9 to TRBJ2-3; 10 bases match TRBD2. Losses at the gene ends were 5 bases for V and 1 base for J; bases not matched to a gene: 9. CDR1 is SEHNR, CDR2 FQNEAQ, per germline (reference sequence). The CDR3 is 17 residues long.

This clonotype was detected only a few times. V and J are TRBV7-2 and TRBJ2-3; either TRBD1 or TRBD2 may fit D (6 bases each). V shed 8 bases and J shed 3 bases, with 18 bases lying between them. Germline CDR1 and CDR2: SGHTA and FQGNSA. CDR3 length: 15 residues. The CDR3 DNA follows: TGTGCCAGCGCTCTGATGGGGGGCCGTACAGATACGCAGTATTTT. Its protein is CASALMGGRTDTQYF.

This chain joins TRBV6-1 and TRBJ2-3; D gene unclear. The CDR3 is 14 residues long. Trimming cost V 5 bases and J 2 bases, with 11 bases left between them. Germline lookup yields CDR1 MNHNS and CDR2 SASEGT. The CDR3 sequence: CASSLASPTDTQYF. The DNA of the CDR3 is TGTGCCAGCAGTCTGGCCTCGCCCACAGATACGCAGTATTTT.

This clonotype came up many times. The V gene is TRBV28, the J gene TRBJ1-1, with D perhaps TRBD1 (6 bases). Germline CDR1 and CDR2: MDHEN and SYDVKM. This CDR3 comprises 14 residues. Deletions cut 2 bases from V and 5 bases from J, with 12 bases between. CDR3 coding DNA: TGTGCCAGCAGTTTAGACGGGGGGCGGACTGAAGCTTTCTTT. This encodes CASSLDGGRTEAFF.

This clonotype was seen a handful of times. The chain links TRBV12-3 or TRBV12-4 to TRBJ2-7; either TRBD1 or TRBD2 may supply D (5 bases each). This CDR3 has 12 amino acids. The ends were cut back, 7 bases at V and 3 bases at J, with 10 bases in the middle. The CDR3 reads CASTAGSYEQYF. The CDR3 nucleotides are TGTGCCAGCACCGCAGGGAGCTACGAGCAGTACTTC.

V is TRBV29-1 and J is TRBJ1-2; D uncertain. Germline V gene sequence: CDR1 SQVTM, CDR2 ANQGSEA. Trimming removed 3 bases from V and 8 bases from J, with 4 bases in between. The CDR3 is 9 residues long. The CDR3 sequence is CSVDVGYTF. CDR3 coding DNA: TGCAGCGTTGATGTGGGCTACACCTTC. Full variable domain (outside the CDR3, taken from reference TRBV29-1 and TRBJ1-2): SAVISQKPSRDICQRGTSLTIQCQVDSQVTMMFWYRQQPGQSLTLIATANQGSEATYESGFVIDKFPISRPNLTFSTLTVSNMSPEDSSIYLCSVDVGYTFGSGTRLTVV.

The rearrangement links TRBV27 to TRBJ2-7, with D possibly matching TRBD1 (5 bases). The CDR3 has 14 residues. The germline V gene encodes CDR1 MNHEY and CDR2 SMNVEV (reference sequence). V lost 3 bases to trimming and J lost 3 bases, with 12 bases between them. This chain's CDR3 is CASSFLDTLYEQYF. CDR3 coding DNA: TGTGCCAGCAGTTTCTTGGACACCCTCTACGAGCAGTACTTC.

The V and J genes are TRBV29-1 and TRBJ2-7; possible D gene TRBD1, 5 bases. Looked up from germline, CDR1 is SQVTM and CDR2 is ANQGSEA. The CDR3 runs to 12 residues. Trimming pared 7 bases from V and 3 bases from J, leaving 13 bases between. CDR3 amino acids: CSARDGLYEQYF. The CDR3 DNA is TGCAGCGCCAGGGATGGCCTCTACGAGCAGTACTTC.

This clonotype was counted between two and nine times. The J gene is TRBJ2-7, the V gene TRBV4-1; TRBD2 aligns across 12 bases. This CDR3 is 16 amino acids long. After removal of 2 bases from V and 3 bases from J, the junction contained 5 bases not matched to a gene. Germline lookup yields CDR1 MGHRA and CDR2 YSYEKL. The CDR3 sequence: CASSQRLAGDYYEQYF. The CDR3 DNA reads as TGCGCCAGCAGCCAAAGACTAGCGGGGGACTACTACGAGCAGTACTTC.